The text below deals with one T cell receptor beta chain. Via MiXCR, TCRdb re-called the PCR reads, giving one row per CDR3 protein. The sample contains some 20,000 distinct CDR3 sequences, approximately 35% of which appear only once. The sample originates from a study of immune characterization of retroperitoneal liposarcoma. The germline V gene has CDR1 SGHAT and CDR2 FQDESV (reference sequence). The V gene lost 1 base and the J gene lost 13 bases, with 20 bases spanning the gap. The CDR3 spans 15 residues. The gene calls are TRBV11-1 and TRBJ2-4; D perhaps matches TRBD1 (5 bases). The receptor was derived from a male donor with retroperitoneal liposarcoma. Sequencing was performed on blood. The CDR3 loop reads CASSLEFAGNNEQYF. The CDR3 coding sequence is TGTGCCAGCAGCTTAGAATTTGCAGGGAACAATGAGCAGTACTTC.